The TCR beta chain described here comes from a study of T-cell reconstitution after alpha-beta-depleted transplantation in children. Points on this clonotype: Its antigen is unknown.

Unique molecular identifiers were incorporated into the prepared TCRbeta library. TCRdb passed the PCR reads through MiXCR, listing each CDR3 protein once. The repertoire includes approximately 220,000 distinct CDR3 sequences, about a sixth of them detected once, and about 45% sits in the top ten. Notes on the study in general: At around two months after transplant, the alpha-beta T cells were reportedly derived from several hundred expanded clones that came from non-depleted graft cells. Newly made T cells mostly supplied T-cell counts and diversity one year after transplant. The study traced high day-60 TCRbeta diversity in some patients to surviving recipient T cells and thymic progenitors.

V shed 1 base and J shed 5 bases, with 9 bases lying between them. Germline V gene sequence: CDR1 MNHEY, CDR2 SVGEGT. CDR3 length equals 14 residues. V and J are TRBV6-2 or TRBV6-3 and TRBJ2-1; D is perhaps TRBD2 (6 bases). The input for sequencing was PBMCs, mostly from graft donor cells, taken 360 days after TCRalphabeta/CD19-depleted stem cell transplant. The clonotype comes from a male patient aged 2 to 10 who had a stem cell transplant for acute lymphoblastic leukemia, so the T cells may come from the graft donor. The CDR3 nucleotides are TGTGCCAGCAGTTACTGGACTAACGACAATGAGCAGTTCTTC. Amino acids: CASSYWTNDNEQFF.